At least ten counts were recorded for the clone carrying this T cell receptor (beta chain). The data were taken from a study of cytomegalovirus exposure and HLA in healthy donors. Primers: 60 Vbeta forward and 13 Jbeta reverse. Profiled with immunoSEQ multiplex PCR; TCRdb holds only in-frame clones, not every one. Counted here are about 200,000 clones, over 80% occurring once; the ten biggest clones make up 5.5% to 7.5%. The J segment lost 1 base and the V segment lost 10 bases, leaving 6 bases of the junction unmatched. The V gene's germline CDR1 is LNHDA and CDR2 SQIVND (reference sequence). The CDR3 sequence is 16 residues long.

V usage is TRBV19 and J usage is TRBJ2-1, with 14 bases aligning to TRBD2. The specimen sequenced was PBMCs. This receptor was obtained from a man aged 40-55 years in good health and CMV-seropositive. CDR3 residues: CATGLAGATSYNEQFF. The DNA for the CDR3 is TGTGCCACGGGACTAGCGGGAGCAACGTCCTACAATGAGCAGTTCTTC.